Below are 14 T cell receptor beta chains sequenced from a single sample in a study of vaccination and CD4 T cells after COVID-19. Their specific antigens are unknown. Cultured CD4+ T cell DNA underwent sequencing with the Oncomine TCR Beta short-read assay. TCRdb reanalysed the PCR reads using MiXCR and keeps one entry per CDR3 protein. The table has approximately 13,000 distinct CDR3 sequences, approximately 31% seen once. Noted treatment: 10-day PBMC culture with coronavirus spike peptide pools or control peptides (ViraFEST assay). This specimen was CD4+ T cells from blood, cultured in vitro, taken before SARS-CoV-2 vaccination. Receptors originate from a human donor who received a COVID-19 vaccine.

A few counts support this clonotype. The rearrangement joins TRBV5-6 to TRBJ1-5; D unclear. Trimming pared 4 bases from V and 5 bases from J, leaving 13 bases between. Germline CDR1 and CDR2: SGHDT and YYEEEE. This CDR3 is built from 14 residues. The CDR3 bases are TGTGCCAGCAGCCGAGGCAGTGTCGATCAGCCCCAGCATTTT. It is translated as CASSRGSVDQPQHF.

The V and J genes are TRBV11-3 and TRBJ2-7; D might be TRBD2 (6 bases). In germline, CDR1 is SGHNT, CDR2 YENEEA. The germline V and J ends were trimmed by 2 bases and 3 bases, with 23 bases remaining between them. The CDR3 sequence is 18 residues long. The CDR3 bases are TGTGCCAGCAGCTTAATATTTGGGGGGTTGGCCGGGGGCTACGAGCAGTACTTC. Its translation: CASSLIFGGLAGGYEQYF.

This clonotype was observed a few times. V usage is TRBV20-1 and J usage is TRBJ1-1; 8 bases map to TRBD1. The CDR3 loop spans 15 amino acids. Germline loops: CDR1 DFQATT, CDR2 SNEGSKA (reference sequence). After removal of 1 base from V and 3 bases from J, the junction contained 7 bases not matched to a gene. CDR3 sequence (DNA): TGCAGTGCTAGAGGTCAACCGGACAGGGACACTGAAGCTTTCTTT. Protein: CSARGQPDRDTEAFF.

Only a few counts were recorded for this clonotype. The chain links TRBV5-4 to TRBJ2-7; 15 nucleotides agree with TRBD2. This CDR3 contains 16 residues. Germline CDR1 SGHNT, CDR2 YYREEE (reference sequence). Trimming cost V 3 bases and J 5 bases; bases outside gene matches: 6. CDR3 residues: CASSSGLAGGPDEQYF. CDR3 DNA sequence: TGTGCCAGCAGCTCCGGACTAGCGGGGGGGCCCGACGAGCAGTACTTC.

This sequence joins TRBV6-1 and TRBJ1-2; weak D call: TRBD1 (5 bases). The ends were cut back, 6 bases at V and 2 bases at J, with 19 bases in the middle. Germline loops: CDR1 MNHNS, CDR2 SASEGT. This CDR3 contains 16 residues. The DNA for the CDR3 is TGTGCCAGCAGCCCGGGACGGCAGGCCCCAAACTATGGCTACACCTTC. Its protein product is CASSPGRQAPNYGYTF.

Worth noting for this clonotype: Since no conserved phenylalanine or tryptophan closes the CDR3, a read error is the likely cause. V is TRBV5-4 and J is TRBJ1-2, with D unclear. Germline CDR1 and CDR2: SGHNT and YYREEE (reference sequence). Trimming took off 0 bases at V and 5 bases at J, with 23 bases between the two ends. CDR3 length: 18 residues. The CDR3 DNA sequence: TGTGCCAGCAGCTTGGACGCTATCAGCACCGGGATACATTATGGCTACACCCTC. It yields the protein CASSLDAISTGIHYGYTL.

The chain joins TRBV11-2 to TRBJ2-3; TRBD2 matches at 11 bases. V was clipped by 5 bases and J by 2 bases; unmatched bases: 3. Per germline, CDR1 SGHAT and CDR2 FQNNGV. The CDR3 is 15 amino acids. The DNA for the CDR3 is TGTGCCAGCAGCGCTAGCGGGGGGATCACAGATACGCAGTATTTT. Encoded protein: CASSASGGITDTQYF.

This chain uses TRBV7-9 with TRBJ2-1; 13 nucleotides align to TRBD2. V dropped 6 bases and J dropped 4; count of bases not matched to a gene: 6. The CDR3 length is 16 residues. In germline, CDR1 is SEHNR, CDR2 FQNEAQ (reference sequence). Written as DNA, the CDR3 is TGTGCCAGCAGACCACTAGCGGGGGGGATATACAATGAGCAGTTCTTC. Translated: CASRPLAGGIYNEQFF.

This clonotype was counted between two and nine times. V is TRBV6-1 and J is TRBJ1-5, with 8 bases that match TRBD1. V lost 6 bases and J lost 7; bases outside the gene matches: 5. The V gene's germline CDR1 is MNHNS and CDR2 SASEGT. This CDR3 region has 13 residues. The CDR3 nucleotides are TGTGCCAGCAGGACGGGGACAGGACAGCCCCAGCATTTT. As protein: CASRTGTGQPQHF.

J is TRBJ2-7 and V is TRBV29-1; D is undetermined. The germline V gene encodes CDR1 SQVTM and CDR2 ANQGSEA. There are 16 residues in the CDR3. Trimming stripped 5 bases from V and 2 bases from J, with 22 bases between. CDR3 nucleotide sequence: TGCAGCGTTATCCCCATGGTGGCTCCCCGAGCCTACGAGCAGTACTTC. This encodes CSVIPMVAPRAYEQYF.

This clonotype came up a few times. The genes are TRBV20-1 and TRBJ2-3; D call uncertain. Trimming shortened V by 5 bases and J by 1 base, and 10 bases separated the two germline ends. CDR3 length: 13 residues. Germline V gene sequence: CDR1 DFQATT, CDR2 SNEGSKA (reference sequence). CDR3 sequence: CSALIWGTDTQYF. CDR3 coding DNA: TGCAGTGCTCTGATATGGGGCACAGATACGCAGTATTTT.

The J gene is TRBJ1-2, the V gene TRBV5-1; 9 positions agree with TRBD1. The germline V gene has CDR1 SGHRS and CDR2 YFSETQ. Losses at the gene ends were 2 bases for V and 6 bases for J; bases not matched to a gene: 8. CDR3 size: 15 residues. The CDR3 region has the DNA TGCGCCAGCAGCTTTTGGACAGGGGCTAAGGATGGCTACACCTTC. Translation gives CASSFWTGAKDGYTF.

The rearrangement links TRBV6-1 to TRBJ2-3; 11 bases agree with TRBD1. CDR3 length: 18 residues. In germline, CDR1 is MNHNS, CDR2 SASEGT. V lost 5 bases to trimming and J lost 0 bases; unmatched junction nucleotides: 10. The CDR3 DNA reads as TGTGCCAGCAGTACAGGACAGGGGGCCTTAACTAGCACAGATACGCAGTATTTT. Translated, it gives CASSTGQGALTSTDTQYF.

This rearrangement joins TRBV6-1 to TRBJ1-3; D call uncertain. The CDR3 runs to 15 residues. CDR1 MNHNS and CDR2 SASEGT come from the germline V gene. V lost 7 bases and J 0 bases, leaving 13 bases between the germline ends. The CDR3, as DNA: TGTGCCAGCAACCAGAGGATGATCTCTGGAAACACCATATATTTT. This encodes CASNQRMISGNTIYF.